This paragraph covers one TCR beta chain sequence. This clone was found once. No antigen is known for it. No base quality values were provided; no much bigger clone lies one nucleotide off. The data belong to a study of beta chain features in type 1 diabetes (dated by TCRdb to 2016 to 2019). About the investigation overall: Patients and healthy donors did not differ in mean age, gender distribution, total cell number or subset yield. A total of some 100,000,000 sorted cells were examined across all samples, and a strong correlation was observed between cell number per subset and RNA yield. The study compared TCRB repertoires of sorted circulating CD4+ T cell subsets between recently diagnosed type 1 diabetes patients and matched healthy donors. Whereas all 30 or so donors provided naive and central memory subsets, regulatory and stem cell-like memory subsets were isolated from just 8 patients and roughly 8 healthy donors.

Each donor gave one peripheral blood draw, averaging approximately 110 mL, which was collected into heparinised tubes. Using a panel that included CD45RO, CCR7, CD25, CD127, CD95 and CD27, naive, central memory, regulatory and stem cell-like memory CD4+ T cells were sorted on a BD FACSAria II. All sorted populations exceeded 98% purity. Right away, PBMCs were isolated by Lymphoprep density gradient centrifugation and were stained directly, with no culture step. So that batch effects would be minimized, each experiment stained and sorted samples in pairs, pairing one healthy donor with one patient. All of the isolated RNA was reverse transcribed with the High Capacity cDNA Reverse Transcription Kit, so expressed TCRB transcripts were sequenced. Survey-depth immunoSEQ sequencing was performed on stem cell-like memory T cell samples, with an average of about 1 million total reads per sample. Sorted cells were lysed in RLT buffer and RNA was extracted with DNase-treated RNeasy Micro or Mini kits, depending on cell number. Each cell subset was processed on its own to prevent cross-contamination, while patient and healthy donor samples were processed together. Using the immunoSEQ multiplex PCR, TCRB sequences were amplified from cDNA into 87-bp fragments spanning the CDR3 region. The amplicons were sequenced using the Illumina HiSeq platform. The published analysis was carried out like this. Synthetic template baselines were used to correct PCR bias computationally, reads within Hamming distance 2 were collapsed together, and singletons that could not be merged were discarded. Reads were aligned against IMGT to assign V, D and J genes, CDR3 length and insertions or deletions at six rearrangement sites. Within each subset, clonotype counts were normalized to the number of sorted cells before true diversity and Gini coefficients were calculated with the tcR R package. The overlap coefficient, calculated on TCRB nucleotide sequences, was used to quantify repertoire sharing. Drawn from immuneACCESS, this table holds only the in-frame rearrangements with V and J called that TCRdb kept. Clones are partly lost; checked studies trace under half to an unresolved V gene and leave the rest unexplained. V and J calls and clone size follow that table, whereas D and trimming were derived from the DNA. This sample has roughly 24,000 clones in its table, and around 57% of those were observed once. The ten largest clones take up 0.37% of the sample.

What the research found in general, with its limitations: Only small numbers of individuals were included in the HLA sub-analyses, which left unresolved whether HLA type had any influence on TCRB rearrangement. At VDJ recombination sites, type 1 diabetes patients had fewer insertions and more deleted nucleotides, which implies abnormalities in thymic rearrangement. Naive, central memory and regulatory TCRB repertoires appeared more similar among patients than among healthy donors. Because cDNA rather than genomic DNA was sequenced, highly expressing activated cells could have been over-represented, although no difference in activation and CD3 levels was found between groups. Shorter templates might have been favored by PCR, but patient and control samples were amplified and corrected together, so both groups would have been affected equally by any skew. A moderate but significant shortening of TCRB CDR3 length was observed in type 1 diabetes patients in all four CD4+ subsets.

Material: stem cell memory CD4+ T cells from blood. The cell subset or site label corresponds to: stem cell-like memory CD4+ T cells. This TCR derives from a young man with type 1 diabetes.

CDR3 sequence: CASSLDQGAYEQYF. The sequenced DNA is TGTGCCAGCAGCTTAGACCAGGGGGCGTACGAGCAGTACTTC. Recombination linked TRBV7-9 to TRBJ2-7; 8 middle bases align to TRBD1. The cysteine opens and the phenylalanine closes a CDR3 of 14 amino acids. Only the CDR3 portion is preserved as DNA: 42 bases, with reading frame beginning at the first base. Trimming accounts for 1 base at V and 4 bases at J, while the number of junction bases matched to no gene is 3. The germline V gene (reference sequence) specifies SEHNR as CDR1 and FQNEAQ as CDR2. When the CDR3 is completed using the reference TRBV7-9 and TRBJ2-7 genes on either side, the full variable domain is DTGVSQNPRHKITKRGQNVTFRCDPISEHNRLYWYRQTLGQGPEFLTYFQNEAQLEKSRLLSDRFSAERPKGSFSTLEIQRTEQGDSAMYLCASSLDQGAYEQYFGPGTRLTVT.